This is a list of T cell receptor beta chains from one sample in a study of human T cells and chemical hapten exposure. Each CDR3 protein gets one entry after TCRdb re-called the RACE reads with MiXCR. The data show approximately 180,000 distinct CDR3 sequences, approximately 29% seen once. The starting material was whole blood, obtained in connection with sensitization to the hapten diphenylcyclopropenone (DPC). The source is a woman in her twenties or thirties with alopecia areata. Some clones in this sample may be carry-over from other donors' samples. The CDR3 runs from the conserved cysteine through the conserved F or W. The order of the fields is V gene, J gene, D gene, clone size, CDR3 DNA, CDR3 protein. The D gene is left open where the match is weak. Size values are once, few and many counts, or a class for expanded clones, and some rows have none.

>TRBV12-5|TRBJ2-7|.|.
TGTGCTAGTGGTTTGGTATGGGGATACGAGCAGTACTTC
CASGLVWGYEQYF
>TRBV20-1|TRBJ2-3|.|.
TGCAGTGCTCTTTCTGGAGCAGATACGCAGTATTTT
CSALSGADTQYF
>TRBV4-1|TRBJ1-4|.|.
TGCGCCAGCAGCCCGGCACTCCTTAATGAAAAACTGTTTTTT
CASSPALLNEKLFF
>TRBV30|TRBJ1-6|.|few
TGTGCCTGCGAACTGGGAGGGGACTCACCCCTCCACTTT
CACELGGDSPLHF
>TRBV2|TRBJ2-3|TRBD1|.
TGTGCCAGTCTGACGGACAGGGGAACAGATACGCAGTATTTT
CASLTDRGTDTQYF
>TRBV5-1|TRBJ2-4|TRBD1|once
TGCGCCAGCAGCCCCCGCCCAACCGGGACAGCGAGTAAAAACATTCAGTACTTC
CASSPRPTGTASKNIQYF
>TRBV29-1|TRBJ2-3|.|.
TGCAGCGTTGGCCCCCCTTACACAGATACGCAGTATTTT
CSVGPPYTDTQYF
>TRBV7-9|TRBJ1-6|.|few
TGTGCCAGCAGCTTAGACAGGAGCTCCTATAATTCACCCCTCCACTTT
CASSLDRSSYNSPLHF
>TRBV29-1|TRBJ1-1|.|.
TGCAGCGTAGTCGGAGTTATGAACACTGAAGCTTTCTTT
CSVVGVMNTEAFF
>TRBV7-3|TRBJ1-1|.|.
TGTGCCAGCAGCTCGACACTTTACACTGAAGCTTTCTTT
CASSSTLYTEAFF
>TRBV7-9|TRBJ2-1|.|few
TGTGCCAGCAGCTTACTCGCAGGTCCCTACAATGAGCAGTTCTTC
CASSLLAGPYNEQFF
>TRBV7-2|TRBJ2-7|TRBD1|few
TGTGCCAGCACTCCAGGCGGGACAGGGGTCCACGAGCAGTACTTC
CASTPGGTGVHEQYF
>TRBV7-9|TRBJ2-3|TRBD2|.
TGTGCCAGCAGCAGTCCTAGCGGAAACACAGATACGCAGTATTTT
CASSSPSGNTDTQYF
>TRBV25-1|TRBJ2-5|.|.
TGTGCCAGCAGTGAATTCGGAGAAATAGAGACCCAGTACTTC
CASSEFGEIETQYF
>TRBV7-2|TRBJ2-5|.|few
TGTGCCAGCAGCTTAAGAGGAGGTGGTAGGCAAGAGACCCAGTACTTC
CASSLRGGGRQETQYF
>TRBV7-9|TRBJ1-4|.|.
TGTGCCAGCCGACTACTTGAGGGAGAAAAACTGTTTTTT
CASRLLEGEKLFF
>TRBV2|TRBJ1-1|TRBD1|.
TGTGCCAGCAGGGAACGGACAGGCGGGAGGAACACTGAAGCTTTCTTT
CASRERTGGRNTEAFF
>TRBV5-1|TRBJ1-2|TRBD1|.
TGCGCCAGCAGCTCGGCGGGACAGGGGGTATTGAGTGGCTACACCTTC
CASSSAGQGVLSGYTF
>TRBV2|TRBJ1-3|TRBD1|many
TGTGCCAGCAACCGACAGGGGGTGGCTGGAAACACCATATATTTT
CASNRQGVAGNTIYF
>TRBV20-1|TRBJ2-3|.|.
TGCAGTGCCGACCCAGTGAACACAGATACGCAGTATTTT
CSADPVNTDTQYF
>TRBV28|TRBJ2-1|.|.
TGTGCCAGCAGACAGTATCGGGAGCAGTTCTTC
CASRQYREQFF
>TRBV29-1|TRBJ2-7|.|few
TGCAGCGTTGACGGTGGAGGCGTCGTCGAGCAGTACTTC
CSVDGGGVVEQYF
>TRBV9|TRBJ2-5|.|few
TGTGCCAGCAGCGTAGCTTTGGCGGGGGAGACCCAGTACTTC
CASSVALAGETQYF
>TRBV20-1|TRBJ2-7|.|once
TGCAGTGCTAGGCTAAGGAAGATCTACGAGCAGTACTTC
CSARLRKIYEQYF
>TRBV6-2/TRBV6-3|TRBJ2-3|TRBD2|.
TGTGCCATCTCGTGGGGTAGCGGGACCACAGATACGCAGTATTTT
CAISWGSGTTDTQYF
>TRBV19|TRBJ1-2|.|many
TGTGCCAGTAGCTGGGGCGGCGACTATGGCTACACCTTC
CASSWGGDYGYTF
>TRBV29-1|TRBJ2-1|.|few
TGCAGCGTTGGCAGGGACAATGAGCAGTTCTTC
CSVGRDNEQFF
>TRBV9|TRBJ2-5|TRBD2|.
TGTGCCAGCAGCCGGCCTAGCGGGACAGAGACCCAGTACTTC
CASSRPSGTETQYF
>TRBV6-1|TRBJ1-2|TRBD1|.
TGTGCCAGCAGTGGAAGAGGACAGGGGAACTATGGCTACACCTTC
CASSGRGQGNYGYTF
>TRBV28|TRBJ1-1|.|few
TGTGCCAGCAGCCTAAGGTGGACCGGGAACACTGAAGCTTTCTTT
CASSLRWTGNTEAFF
>TRBV20-1|TRBJ1-5|.|.
TGCAGTGCTAGGGCTAGGGACTTCAATCAGCCCCAGCATTTT
CSARARDFNQPQHF
>TRBV2|TRBJ1-1|.|.
TGTGCCAGCAGTTCCCGACCGGGTTCAGCAGCTTTCTTT
CASSSRPGSAAFF
>TRBV5-1|TRBJ2-5|TRBD2|many
TGCGCCAGCAGTCCGACTAGCGGCAACCAAGAGACCCAGTACTTC
CASSPTSGNQETQYF